These 29 T cell receptor beta chains originate from one sample sequenced in a study of blood T cell repertoires in COVID-19. The method was immunoSEQ multiplex PCR; TCRdb's version includes in-frame clones alone and lacks a portion of them. The data contain 130,000 to 150,000 clones, around 80% of them singletons. The sample taken for sequencing was peripheral blood. Source of these receptors: a man aged 55 to 70 with active or convalescent COVID-19.

The sample holds a few counts of this clone. This chain links TRBV4-3 with TRBJ2-7, with 12 bases matching TRBD2. The V gene's germline CDR1 is LGHNA and CDR2 YSLEER. V gave up 4 bases and J gave up 2 bases; unmatched junction bases: 3. The CDR3 is 15 amino acids. The CDR3 region is CASSRASGRAYEQYF. The CDR3 nucleotides read TGCGCCAGCAGCCGCGCTAGCGGGAGGGCCTACGAGCAGTACTTC.

This clone was counted a single time. This rearrangement joins TRBV11-2 to TRBJ2-4; TRBD1 is a possible D gene (6 bases). V lost 1 base and J lost 3, with 10 bases in between. CDR3 length: 15 residues. Germline V gene data show CDR1 as SGHAT and CDR2 as FQNNGV. For the CDR3, the DNA is TGTGCCAGCAGCTTAGGGGGACACCTCAAAAACATTCAGTACTTC. Translating gives CASSLGGHLKNIQYF.

In this sample, this clone turned up a few times. The chain has TRBV6-6 and TRBJ2-6; TRBD2 matches 7 bases. Trimming cost V 5 bases and J 0 bases; bases outside gene matches: 7. Germline V gives CDR1 MNHNY, CDR2 SVGAGI (reference sequence). This CDR3 is 17 amino acids long. CDR3 residues: CASSPPRDYSGANVLTF. CDR3 sequence (DNA): TGTGCCAGCAGTCCCCCCCGGGACTACTCTGGGGCCAACGTCCTGACTTTC.

The rearrangement links TRBV16 to TRBJ1-5; D is undetermined. Per the germline V gene, CDR1 is KGHSY and CDR2 is FQNENV. The CDR3 extends over 13 amino acids. With 4 bases removed from V and 2 bases from J, the gap between germline ends came to 6 bases. DNA for the CDR3: TGTGCCAGCAGCCTTACAGGCAATCAGCCCCAGCATTTT. Its translation: CASSLTGNQPQHF. The whole variable domain, remainder taken from reference TRBV16 and TRBJ1-5, is GEEVAQTPKHLVRGEGQKAKLYCAPIKGHSYVFWYQQVLKNEFKFLISFQNENVFDETGMPKERFSAKCLPNSPCSLEIQATKLEDSAVYFCASSLTGNQPQHFGDGTRLSIL.

The rearrangement joins TRBV7-2 to TRBJ1-2; D gene uncertain. This CDR3 contains 15 residues. Trimming removed 1 base from V and 8 bases from J, with 17 bases in between. Looked up from germline, CDR1 is SGHTA and CDR2 is FQGNSA. CDR3 nucleotides: TGTGCCAGCAGCTTAGTACAGTTATACGGTTCCGGCTACACCTTC. It is translated as CASSLVQLYGSGYTF. The full variable domain, rest sourced from reference TRBV7-2 and TRBJ1-2, is GAGVSQSPSNKVTEKGKDVELRCDPISGHTALYWYRQSLGQGLEFLIYFQGNSAPDKSGLPSDRFSAERTGGSVSTLTIQRTQQEDSAVYLCASSLVQLYGSGYTFGSGTRLTVV.

The chain joins TRBV6-4 to TRBJ1-4; no clear D gene. This CDR3 spans 13 amino acids. Germline CDR1 MRHNA, CDR2 SNTAGT. The V and J ends lost 3 bases and 5 bases respectively, with 7 bases between them. Written as DNA, the CDR3 is TGTGCCAGCAGTGAGCAGGCAAATGAAAAACTGTTTTTT. Amino acid sequence: CASSEQANEKLFF.

The rearrangement joins TRBV20-1 to TRBJ1-5; D is ambiguous. The V gene lost 3 bases and the J gene lost 0 bases, with 15 bases spanning the gap. Germline V CDR1 and CDR2: DFQATT, SNEGSKA (reference sequence). There are 16 residues in the CDR3. The chain's CDR3 is CSASLLGRGSNQPQHF. The CDR3 coding sequence is TGCAGTGCTAGTCTCCTCGGTAGAGGTAGCAATCAGCCCCAGCATTTT.

The gene calls are TRBV19 and TRBJ1-5, with unresolved D. The CDR3 extends over 13 amino acids. V was clipped by 9 bases and J by 6 bases, with 15 bases between them. CDR1 is LNHDA and CDR2 is SQIVND in the germline V gene (reference sequence). CDR3 DNA sequence: TGTGCCAGGCGGGCCGAGGGTAGTCAGCCCCAGCATTTT. Translation: CARRAEGSQPQHF.

The gene calls are TRBV12-3 or TRBV12-4 and TRBJ2-7; a weak D match, TRBD2 (6 bases). Trimming shortened V by 3 bases and J by 4 bases, and 7 bases separated the two germline ends. The CDR3 runs to 12 residues. CDR3 region: CASSFGGYEQYF. CDR3 bases: TGTGCCAGCAGTTTCGGAGGGTACGAGCAGTACTTC.

The chain recombines TRBV6-5 with TRBJ1-1; D might be TRBD1 (6 bases). Germline V gene sequence: CDR1 MNHEY, CDR2 SVGAGI. The CDR3 has 15 amino acids. V was shortened by 2 bases and J by 4 bases, with 14 bases between the two germline ends. CDR3 sequence: CASSYEGEWGTEAFF. The CDR3 bases are TGTGCCAGCAGTTACGAGGGGGAGTGGGGCACTGAAGCTTTCTTT.

The chain employs TRBV4-2 and TRBJ2-3; 10 bases align to TRBD2. The V and J ends lost 2 bases and 0 bases, in that order; junction bases with no gene match: 11. This CDR3 is 19 amino acids long. Germline assignment: CDR1 LGHNA and CDR2 YNFKEQ. DNA for the CDR3: TGTGCCAGCAGCCAACGCGAGCCAAGCGGGAGGGATAGCACAGATACGCAGTATTTT. Translated: CASSQREPSGRDSTDTQYF.

The J gene is TRBJ2-1, the V gene TRBV15; 13 bases align to TRBD2. V shed 5 bases, J shed 0 bases, and the junction held 10 bases outside the gene matches. The CDR3 contains 19 residues. Looked up from germline, CDR1 is LNHNV and CDR2 is YYDKDF (reference sequence). The CDR3 DNA is TGTGCCACCAGCTCCGACGGGACTAGCGGGACCTACTCCTACAATGAGCAGTTCTTC. This translates into CATSSDGTSGTYSYNEQFF.

The chain links TRBV24-1 to TRBJ2-1, with D unresolved. The CDR3 loop spans 12 amino acids. Germline V gene lookup returns CDR1 KGHDR and CDR2 SFDVKD. Trimming shortened V by 4 bases and J by 7 bases, and 7 bases separated the two germline ends. The CDR3 nucleotides are TGTGCCACCAGTGAATTAGCAAATGAGCAGTTCTTC. Translated, it gives CATSELANEQFF.

This clone showed up just once. The V gene is TRBV18, the J gene TRBJ1-1; 8 positions agree with TRBD1. The germline gives CDR1 KGHSH, CDR2 LQKENI. The length of the CDR3 is 17 residues. V was pared by 3 bases and J by 4 bases, with 13 bases of the junction left unmatched. The DNA of the CDR3 is TGTGCCAGCTCACCGAGGAACAGGGGGGGTCAGGGCACTGAAGCTTTCTTT. This translates into CASSPRNRGGQGTEAFF.

This clone was recorded many times. The chain employs TRBV10-3 and TRBJ1-5; D gene ambiguous. Trimming took off 0 bases at V and 3 bases at J, with 6 bases between the two ends. The V gene's germline CDR1 is ENHRY and CDR2 SYGVKD. There are 14 residues in the CDR3. DNA for the CDR3: TGTGCCATCAGTGAGTCCCCGGTCAATCAGCCCCAGCATTTT. Its protein product is CAISESPVNQPQHF.

The J gene is TRBJ2-5, the V gene TRBV7-2; TRBD2 agrees at 11 bases. CDR3 size: 17 residues. V shed 5 bases and J 5 bases; nucleotides not matched to a gene: 13. Germline V CDR1 and CDR2: SGHTA, FQGNSA. CDR3 sequence (DNA): TGTGCCAGCAGCCGCTCTAGCGGGAGGAGAACTGGGGAGACCCAGTACTTC. Translated: CASSRSSGRRTGETQYF.

This clone was observed a single time. The chain uses TRBV5-1 and TRBJ1-3; no definite D call. CDR3 size: 15 residues. The V end lost 4 bases, the J end lost 1 base, and 12 bases lay between the germline ends. Germline CDR1 SGHRS, CDR2 YFSETQ. In nucleotides, the CDR3 is TGCGCCAGCAGCCCGGGAGAGGGTTCTGGAAACACCATATATTTT. This codes for CASSPGEGSGNTIYF.

A single count supports this clone. The V gene is TRBV6-1, the J gene TRBJ1-3, with 7 bases matching TRBD1. The CDR3 spans 18 residues. J gave up 5 bases and V 3 bases, and 16 bases lay outside the gene matches. Germline CDR1 reads MNHNS; CDR2 reads SASEGT. In DNA, the CDR3 is TGTGCCAGCAGTGACCCTTACAGACAGGGTGTTAATAGAAACACCATATATTTT. This encodes CASSDPYRQGVNRNTIYF.

The chain combines TRBV7-9 with TRBJ1-5; the match to TRBD1 covers 8 bases. J lost 7 bases, V lost 4 bases, and 6 bases had no gene match. Per germline, CDR1 SEHNR and CDR2 FQNEAQ (reference sequence). This CDR3 is built from 14 residues. Here the CDR3 reads CASSSGQGGQPQHF. The CDR3 DNA is TGTGCCAGCAGCTCAGGACAGGGAGGGCAGCCCCAGCATTTT.

J is TRBJ1-2 and V is TRBV7-9, with D perhaps TRBD1 (5 bases). CDR1 and CDR2 from the germline V gene are SEHNR and FQNEAQ (reference sequence). This CDR3 is built from 14 residues. V gave up 5 bases and J gave up 6 bases, with 16 bases separating them. CDR3 DNA: TGTGCCAGCAGCCGGCGGGAGGGGCGGGATGGCTACACCTTC. Translation gives CASSRREGRDGYTF.

A single count supports this clone. CDR3 nucleotides: TGTGCCAGCTCACCAGACAGGGGTAATCAGCCCCAGCATTTT. Translation gives CASSPDRGNQPQHF. This rearrangement joins TRBV18 to TRBJ1-5; 8 nucleotides align to TRBD1. V was clipped by 2 bases and J by 4 bases; unmatched bases: 1. This CDR3 has 14 amino acids. CDR1 is KGHSH and CDR2 is LQKENI in the germline V gene.

V and J are TRBV19 and TRBJ1-2, with TRBD1 as a possible D gene (6 bases). The germline V gene has CDR1 LNHDA and CDR2 SQIVND (reference sequence). V was cut by 5 bases and J by 4 bases, with 14 bases left in between. The CDR3 extends over 14 amino acids. The CDR3 nucleotides are TGTGCCAGTAGTTCAACAGGGCCCAGCTATGGCTACACCTTC. It yields the protein CASSSTGPSYGYTF. The full variable domain, in which reference TRBV19 and TRBJ1-2 provide the parts outside the CDR3, is DGGITQSPKYLFRKEGQNVTLSCEQNLNHDAMYWYRQDPGQGLRLIYYSQIVNDFQKGDIAEGYSVSREKKESFPLTVTSAQKNPTAFYLCASSSTGPSYGYTFGSGTRLTVV.

This chain connects TRBV5-1 to TRBJ2-2; D is unresolved. Germline V gene sequence: CDR1 SGHRS, CDR2 YFSETQ. The CDR3 spans 13 residues. The V end was cut by 4 bases, the J end by 5 bases, with 9 bases between. The CDR3 region is CASSPLETGELFF. The CDR3 DNA follows: TGCGCCAGCAGCCCGTTAGAGACCGGGGAGCTGTTTTTT.

This chain connects TRBV6-5 to TRBJ2-7; TRBD2 aligns across 11 bases. This CDR3 comprises 15 residues. Germline V gene sequence: CDR1 MNHEY, CDR2 SVGAGI. The V segment lost 6 bases and the J segment 0 bases; nucleotides outside the gene matches: 4. The CDR3 is CASRMGTSGSYEQYF. The DNA of the CDR3 is TGTGCCAGCAGAATGGGGACTAGCGGCTCCTACGAGCAGTACTTC.

The CDR3 here is CASHPSRGSGNQPQHF. CDR3 DNA sequence: TGTGCCAGCCACCCTTCCCGAGGGAGTGGCAATCAGCCCCAGCATTTT. This rearrangement joins TRBV6-6 to TRBJ1-5; D unresolved. The CDR3 has 16 residues. The V end was cut by 8 bases, the J end by 2 bases, with 19 bases between. Germline V gene sequence: CDR1 MNHNY, CDR2 SVGAGI (reference sequence).

The J gene is TRBJ2-1, the V gene TRBV23-1, with TRBD2 matching over 10 bases. TRBV23-1 is marked as an open reading frame, function uncertain. After removal of 0 bases from V and 7 bases from J, the junction contained 6 bases not matched to a gene. The CDR3 spans 16 residues. CDR3 sequence: CASSQSKIAGGNEQFF. For the CDR3, the DNA is TGCGCCAGCAGTCAATCGAAAATAGCGGGAGGTAATGAGCAGTTCTTC.

This chain connects TRBV6-5 to TRBJ1-5; 8 positions match TRBD1. CDR1 is MNHEY, CDR2 SVGAGI, per germline. Losses at the gene ends were 5 bases for V and 3 bases for J; bases not matched to a gene: 6. This CDR3 region has 15 residues. As DNA, the CDR3 is TGTGCCAGCAGTCGTTCGGACAGGGACAATCAGCCCCAGCATTTT. Its translation: CASSRSDRDNQPQHF.

This sequence joins TRBV10-3 and TRBJ2-1, with 7 bases matching TRBD1. With V trimmed by 6 bases and J by 10 bases, 6 bases remained unmatched. Germline V gene data show CDR1 as ENHRY and CDR2 as SYGVKD. The CDR3 runs to 12 residues. The CDR3 nucleotides read TGTGCCATCAGCCCCGACAGGGACGAGCAGTTCTTC. As protein: CAISPDRDEQFF.

CDR3 in amino acids: CASSRGDSSYEQYF. The CDR3 region has the DNA TGTGCCAGCTCAAGGGGTGATAGCTCCTACGAGCAGTACTTC. The chain uses TRBV18 and TRBJ2-7, with TRBD1 as a possible D gene (5 bases). The length of the CDR3 is 14 residues. The V gene lost 5 bases and the J gene lost 0 bases, with 11 bases spanning the gap. CDR1 is KGHSH and CDR2 is LQKENI in the germline V gene.